Presented here are 5 T cell receptor beta chains from one specimen sequenced in a study of response to subunit inactivated influenza vaccine. TCRdb fed the RT-PCR reads into MiXCR, producing one record per CDR3 protein. The repertoire has 550,000 to 800,000 distinct CDR3 sequences, approximately 15% of them found once; the top ten carry 5.5% to 8%. Sequencing was performed on PBMCs from blood, taken around 14 days before vaccination. These receptors originate from a man aged 50 or older who received an inactivated influenza vaccine.

This clonotype came up many times. The chain couples TRBV5-1 to TRBJ2-3, with D possibly matching TRBD2 (8 bases). V was cut by 3 bases and J by 2 bases, with 13 bases left in between. CDR3 length: 15 residues. CDR1 and CDR2 (germline): SGHRS, YFSETQ. The CDR3 DNA reads as TGCGCCAGCAGCTCGGGAGGGACAGTCACAGATACGCAGTATTTT. This sequence encodes CASSSGGTVTDTQYF.

This clonotype was seen only a few times. The chain carries TRBV7-2 and TRBJ2-7, with D perhaps assigned TRBD1 or TRBD2 (6 bases each). The CDR3 totals 14 residues. The V gene's germline CDR1 is SGHTA and CDR2 FQGNSA. With 1 base removed from V and 3 bases from J, the gap between germline ends came to 10 bases. Written as DNA, the CDR3 is TGTGCCAGCAGCTTAGAAAGGGGGGACTACGAGCAGTACTTC. Translation gives CASSLERGDYEQYF.

V is TRBV20-1 and J is TRBJ1-4; no clear D gene. The CDR3 extends over 10 amino acids. Germline CDR1 DFQATT, CDR2 SNEGSKA (reference sequence). V dropped 3 bases and J dropped 7 bases, with 3 bases sitting between them. The CDR3 DNA reads TGCAGTGCTAGGCGTGAAAAACTGTTTTTT. It yields the protein CSARREKLFF.

The V call is TRBV11-3, the J call TRBJ2-3, with unresolved D. CDR3 length equals 14 residues. The ends were cut back, 5 bases at V and 4 bases at J, with 13 bases in the middle. Germline lookup yields CDR1 SGHNT and CDR2 YENEEA. CDR3 DNA: TGTGCCAGCAGCCCAAGGGATGGGGCAGATACGCAGTATTTT. This gives the protein CASSPRDGADTQYF.

The chain links TRBV7-8 to TRBJ2-3; 10 nucleotides align to TRBD2. CDR3 length equals 19 residues. After removal of 8 bases from V and 0 bases from J, the junction contained 17 bases not matched to a gene. CDR1 and CDR2 (germline): SGHVS, FQNEAQ. This CDR3 is CASRAGRLAGTKSTDTQYF. DNA of the CDR3: TGTGCCAGCCGGGCGGGGCGACTAGCGGGCACCAAAAGCACAGATACGCAGTATTTT.